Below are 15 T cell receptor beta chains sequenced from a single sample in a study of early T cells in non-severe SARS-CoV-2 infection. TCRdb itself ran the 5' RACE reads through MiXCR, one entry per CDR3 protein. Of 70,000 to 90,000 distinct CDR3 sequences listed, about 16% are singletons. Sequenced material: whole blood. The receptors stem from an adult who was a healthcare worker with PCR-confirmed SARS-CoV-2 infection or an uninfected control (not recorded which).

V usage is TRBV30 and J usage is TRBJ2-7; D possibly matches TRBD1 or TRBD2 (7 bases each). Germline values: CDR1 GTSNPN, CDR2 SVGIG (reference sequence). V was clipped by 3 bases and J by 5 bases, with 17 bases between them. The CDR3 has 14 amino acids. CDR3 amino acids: CAWRGEGASHEQYF. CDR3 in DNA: TGTGCCTGGAGAGGGGAGGGGGCAAGTCACGAGCAGTACTTC. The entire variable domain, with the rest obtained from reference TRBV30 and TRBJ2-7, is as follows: SQTIHQWPATLVQPVGSPLSLECTVEGTSNPNLYWYRQAAGRGLQLLFYSVGIGQISSEVPQNLSASRPQDRQFILSSKKLLLSDSGFYLCAWRGEGASHEQYFGPGTRLTVT.

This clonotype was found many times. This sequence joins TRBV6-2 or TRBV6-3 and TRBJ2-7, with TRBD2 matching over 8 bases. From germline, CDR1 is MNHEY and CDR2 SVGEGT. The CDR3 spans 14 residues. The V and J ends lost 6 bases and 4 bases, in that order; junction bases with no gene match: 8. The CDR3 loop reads CASSLRLATYEQYF. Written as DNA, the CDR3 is TGTGCCAGCAGCCTGCGACTAGCGACGTACGAGCAGTACTTC.

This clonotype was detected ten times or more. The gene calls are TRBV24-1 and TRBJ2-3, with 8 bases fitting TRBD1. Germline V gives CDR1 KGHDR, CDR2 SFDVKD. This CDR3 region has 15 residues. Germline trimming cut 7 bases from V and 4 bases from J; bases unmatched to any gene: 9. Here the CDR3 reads CATSPDRVGSDTQYF. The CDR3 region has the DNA TGTGCCACCAGCCCGGACAGGGTCGGGTCAGATACGCAGTATTTT.

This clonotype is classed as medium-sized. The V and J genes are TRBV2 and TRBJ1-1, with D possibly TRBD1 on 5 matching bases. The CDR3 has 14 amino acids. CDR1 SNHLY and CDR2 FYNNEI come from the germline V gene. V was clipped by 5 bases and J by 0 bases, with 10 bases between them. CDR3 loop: CASSTGGMNTEAFF. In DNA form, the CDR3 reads TGTGCCAGCAGTACCGGGGGTATGAACACTGAAGCTTTCTTT.

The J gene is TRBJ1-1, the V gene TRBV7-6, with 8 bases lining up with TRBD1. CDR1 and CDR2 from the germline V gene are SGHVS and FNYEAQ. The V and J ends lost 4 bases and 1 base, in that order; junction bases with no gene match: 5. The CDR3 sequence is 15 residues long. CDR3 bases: TGTGCCAGCAGCTCCAGACAGGGGCCGAACACTGAAGCTTTCTTT. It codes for CASSSRQGPNTEAFF.

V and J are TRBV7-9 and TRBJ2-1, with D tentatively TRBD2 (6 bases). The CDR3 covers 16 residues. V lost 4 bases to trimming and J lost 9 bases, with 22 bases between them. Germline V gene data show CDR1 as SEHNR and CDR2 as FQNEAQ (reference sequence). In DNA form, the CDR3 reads TGTGCCAGCAGCTCCGTGGTGTCTCTCCGGAGGGGTGAGCAGTTCTTC. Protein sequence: CASSSVVSLRRGEQFF.

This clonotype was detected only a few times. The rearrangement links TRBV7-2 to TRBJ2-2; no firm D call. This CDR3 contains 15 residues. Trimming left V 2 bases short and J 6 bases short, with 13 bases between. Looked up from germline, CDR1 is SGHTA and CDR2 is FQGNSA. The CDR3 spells CASSLLALEPGELFF. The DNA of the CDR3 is TGTGCCAGCAGCTTATTAGCTCTAGAGCCCGGGGAGCTGTTTTTT.

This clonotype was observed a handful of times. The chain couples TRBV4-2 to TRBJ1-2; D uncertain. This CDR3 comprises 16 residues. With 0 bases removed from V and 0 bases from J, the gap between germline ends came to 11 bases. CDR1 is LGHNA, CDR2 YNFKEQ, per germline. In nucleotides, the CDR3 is TGTGCCAGCAGCCAAGAAGACATCTACGCTAACTATGGCTACACCTTC. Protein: CASSQEDIYANYGYTF.

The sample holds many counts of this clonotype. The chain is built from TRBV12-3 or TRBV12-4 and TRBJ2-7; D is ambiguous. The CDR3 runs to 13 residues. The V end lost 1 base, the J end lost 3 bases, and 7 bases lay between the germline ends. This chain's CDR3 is CASSLVYVYEQYF. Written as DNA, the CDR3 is TGTGCCAGCAGTTTAGTTTACGTCTACGAGCAGTACTTC.

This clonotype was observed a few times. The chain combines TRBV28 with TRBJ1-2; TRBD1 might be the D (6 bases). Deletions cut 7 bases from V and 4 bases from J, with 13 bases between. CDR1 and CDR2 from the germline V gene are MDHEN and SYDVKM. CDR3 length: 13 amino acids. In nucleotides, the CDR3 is TGTGCCAGCAATCAGGGGATCAGCTATGGCTACACCTTC. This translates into CASNQGISYGYTF.

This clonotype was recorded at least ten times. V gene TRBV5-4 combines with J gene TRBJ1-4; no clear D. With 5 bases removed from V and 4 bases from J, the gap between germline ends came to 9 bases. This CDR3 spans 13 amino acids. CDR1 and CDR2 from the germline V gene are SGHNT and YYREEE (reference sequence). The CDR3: CASRPLGNEKLFF. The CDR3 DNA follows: TGTGCCAGCAGACCACTGGGTAATGAAAAACTGTTTTTT.

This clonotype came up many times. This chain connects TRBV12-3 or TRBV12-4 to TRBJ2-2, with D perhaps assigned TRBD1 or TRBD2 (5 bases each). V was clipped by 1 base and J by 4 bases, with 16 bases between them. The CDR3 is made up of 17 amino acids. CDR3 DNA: TGTGCCAGCAGTTTAGACTCCGGCAGGGCGGGCACCGGGGAGCTGTTTTTT. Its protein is CASSLDSGRAGTGELFF.

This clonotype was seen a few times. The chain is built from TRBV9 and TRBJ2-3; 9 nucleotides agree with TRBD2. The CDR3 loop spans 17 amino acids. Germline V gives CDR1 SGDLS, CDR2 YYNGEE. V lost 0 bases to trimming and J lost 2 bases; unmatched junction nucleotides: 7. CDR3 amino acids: CASSVASAGGLTDTQYF. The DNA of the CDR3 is TGTGCCAGCAGCGTAGCTTCGGCGGGAGGGCTCACAGATACGCAGTATTTT.

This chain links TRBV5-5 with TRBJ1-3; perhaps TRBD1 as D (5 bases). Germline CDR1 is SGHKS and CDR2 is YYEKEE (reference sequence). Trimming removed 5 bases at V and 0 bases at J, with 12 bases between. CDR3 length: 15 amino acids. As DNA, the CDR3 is TGTGCCAGCAGAGGGGACTCAAGCTCTGGAAACACCATATATTTT. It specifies CASRGDSSSGNTIYF.

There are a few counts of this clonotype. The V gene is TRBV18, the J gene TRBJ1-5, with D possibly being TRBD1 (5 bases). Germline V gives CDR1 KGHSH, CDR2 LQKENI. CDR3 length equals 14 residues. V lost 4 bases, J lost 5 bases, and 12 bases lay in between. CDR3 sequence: CASSRGGRDQPQHF. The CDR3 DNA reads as TGTGCCAGCTCACGTGGGGGACGCGATCAGCCCCAGCATTTT.